The 31 T cell receptor beta chains listed next were all sequenced from one sample in a study of spatial heterogeneity in lung cancer. The sample's time point: sample taken at primary tumor resection. Whole RNA came from tumor, nontumor lung or frozen PBMC and was sequenced without being sorted. TCRdb processed the 5' RACE reads anew with MiXCR; each CDR3 protein has one entry. Among about 95,000 distinct CDR3 sequences listed, roughly 10% were seen once. Sequenced here: PBMCs, sampled at surgery. These receptors came from a male donor with early-stage non-small cell lung cancer.

This clonotype was detected only a few times. The chain couples TRBV20-1 to TRBJ2-1; the D is unclear. The germline V gene has CDR1 DFQATT and CDR2 SNEGSKA (reference sequence). Deletions cut 0 bases from V and 6 bases from J, with 9 bases between. The CDR3 runs 13 residues. The CDR3 here is CSARDSRSNEQFF. CDR3 DNA: TGCAGTGCTAGAGATAGTCGGAGCAATGAGCAGTTCTTC.

This clonotype was seen a few times. This chain connects TRBV7-9 to TRBJ2-7, with TRBD1 matching 10 bases. J gave up 5 bases and V 1 base, and 5 bases lay outside the gene matches. This CDR3 is built from 15 residues. Germline V gene lookup returns CDR1 SEHNR and CDR2 FQNEAQ (reference sequence). CDR3: CASSLVRQGADEQYF. The CDR3 coding sequence is TGTGCCAGCAGCTTAGTTAGACAGGGGGCCGACGAGCAGTACTTC.

The chain combines TRBV28 with TRBJ2-7; 9 positions agree with TRBD2. CDR1 is MDHEN and CDR2 is SYDVKM in the germline V gene. The J segment lost 6 bases and the V segment lost 7 bases, leaving 10 bases of the junction unmatched. The CDR3 is 14 residues long. The CDR3 region has the DNA TGTGCCAGCACCCCCGGGACTAGCCCAACCGAGCAGTACTTC. It yields the protein CASTPGTSPTEQYF.

This clonotype was counted many times. The rearrangement links TRBV29-1 to TRBJ2-3; TRBD1 matches 7 bases. V lost 3 bases to trimming and J lost 3 bases; unmatched junction nucleotides: 3. Germline V CDR1 and CDR2: SQVTM, ANQGSEA. The CDR3 has 13 amino acids. CDR3: CSVEGQRTDTQYF. The CDR3 DNA reads TGCAGCGTTGAGGGACAGCGGACAGATACGCAGTATTTT.

The sample holds a few counts of this clonotype. The rearrangement links TRBV29-1 to TRBJ2-3; 7 bases are shared with TRBD2. The CDR3 is 13 residues long. Germline loops: CDR1 SQVTM, CDR2 ANQGSEA. Germline trimming cut 5 bases from V and 4 bases from J; bases unmatched to any gene: 6. The CDR3 DNA is TGCAGCGTTCGGACGGGGGGTGCAGATACGCAGTATTTT. Translated, it gives CSVRTGGADTQYF.

This clonotype has just a few counts. V usage is TRBV5-1 and J usage is TRBJ2-5; 8 nucleotides match TRBD1. The CDR3 consists of 16 residues. V shed 1 base, J shed 4 bases, and the junction held 9 bases outside the gene matches. Germline CDR1 and CDR2: SGHRS and YFSETQ. CDR3 DNA: TGCGCCAGCAGCTTGCAAGCGGCAGGGGGCCTAGAGACCCAGTACTTC. As protein: CASSLQAAGGLETQYF. Full variable domain (outside the CDR3, taken from reference TRBV5-1 and TRBJ2-5): KAGVTQTPRYLIKTRGQQVTLSCSPISGHRSVSWYQQTPGQGLQFLFEYFSETQRNKGNFPGRFSGRQFSNSRSEMNVSTLELGDSALYLCASSLQAAGGLETQYFGPGTRLLVL.

The table lists this clonotype with many counts. The genes are TRBV5-1 and TRBJ2-1, with TRBD2 matching over 8 bases. There are 16 residues in the CDR3. Germline loops: CDR1 SGHRS, CDR2 YFSETQ. Unmatched junction bases numbered 10, after V lost 4 bases and J lost 4 bases. The CDR3 loop is CASSPDSGEKYNEQFF. The CDR3 DNA follows: TGCGCCAGCAGCCCCGATAGCGGGGAGAAGTACAATGAGCAGTTCTTC.

The chain is built from TRBV20-1 and TRBJ2-1, with 8 positions matching TRBD2. The length of the CDR3 is 16 residues. Trimming cost V 1 base and J 0 bases; bases outside gene matches: 5. The germline V gene encodes CDR1 DFQATT and CDR2 SNEGSKA (reference sequence). In DNA form, the CDR3 reads TGCAGTGCTAGAGGACTAGCGATCAGCTCCTACAATGAGCAGTTCTTC. Translating it yields CSARGLAISSYNEQFF.

This chain connects TRBV23-1 to TRBJ2-7; tentatively, D is TRBD1 (6 bases). TRBV23-1 is marked as an open reading frame, function uncertain. V was pared by 3 bases and J by 0 bases, with 9 bases between. This CDR3 comprises 14 residues. The DNA for the CDR3 is TGCGCCAGCAGTCACCGGACAGCCTCCTACGAGCAGTACTTC. Its protein product is CASSHRTASYEQYF.

In its sample, this clonotype was seen many times. The chain combines TRBV3-1 with TRBJ1-1, with D uncertain. The CDR3 extends over 14 amino acids. CDR1 and CDR2 (germline): LGHDT, YNNKEL (reference sequence). V lost 0 bases, J lost 5 bases, and 10 bases lay in between. The CDR3 sequence is CASSQEIGLTEAFF. The CDR3, as DNA: TGTGCCAGCAGCCAAGAGATAGGGCTTACTGAAGCTTTCTTT.

Ten or more counts support this clonotype. The V call is TRBV21-1, the J call TRBJ1-1; the listed D gene, TRBD1, was not tested against the DNA. TRBV21-1 is a recognized pseudogene. The CDR3 runs to 12 residues. The CDR3 protein is CASTPTGGDAFF. The CDR3 DNA reads as TGTGCCAGCACGCCTACAGGGGGCGACGCTTTCTTT.

This clonotype is classed as medium-sized. This chain joins TRBV29-1 and TRBJ2-5; the D gene is possibly TRBD2 (6 bases). The germline CDR1 and CDR2 sequences are SQVTM and ANQGSEA. V lost 4 bases, J lost 7 bases, and 22 bases lay in between. The CDR3 is 15 amino acids. CDR3 amino acids: CSVGQTSGLRSTQYF. CDR3 bases: TGCAGCGTTGGACAGACTTCGGGACTTCGTTCGACCCAGTACTTC. The variable domain in full, with the rest retrieved from reference TRBV29-1 and TRBJ2-5, is SAVISQKPSRDICQRGTSLTIQCQVDSQVTMMFWYRQQPGQSLTLIATANQGSEATYESGFVIDKFPISRPNLTFSTLTVSNMSPEDSSIYLCSVGQTSGLRSTQYFGPGTRLLVL.

The chain's CDR3 is CASSQDRGQGGYTF. CDR3 sequence (DNA): TGCGCCAGCAGCCAAGATAGGGGGCAAGGAGGCTACACCTTC. This chain links TRBV4-3 with TRBJ1-2, with 7 bases that match TRBD1. V lost 0 bases, J lost 8 bases, and 6 bases stayed unmatched. CDR1 LGHNA and CDR2 YSLEER come from the germline V gene. The CDR3 is 14 residues long.

This chain links TRBV12-2 with TRBJ2-7; the table's D gene call, TRBD1, was not cross checked with the DNA. TRBV12-2 is an annotated pseudogene. The CDR3 contains 17 residues. This CDR3 reads CASRSRDGRQGIYEQYF. DNA for the CDR3: TGTGCAAGTCGCTCACGGGACGGGAGACAGGGTATCTACGAGCAGTACTTC.

This clonotype occurred many times. The J gene is TRBJ2-3, the V gene TRBV7-2; D gene uncertain. V was clipped by 5 bases and J by 0 bases, with 9 bases between them. The CDR3 has 14 residues. Germline values: CDR1 SGHTA, CDR2 FQGNSA. The DNA for the CDR3 is TGTGCCAGCAGCCTCCGACCGAGCACAGATACGCAGTATTTT. Translating gives CASSLRPSTDTQYF.

The V gene is TRBV5-6, the J gene TRBJ2-1; D might be TRBD1 or TRBD2, each matching 6 bases. Trimming took off 7 bases at V and 8 bases at J, with 13 bases between the two ends. From germline, CDR1 is SGHDT and CDR2 YYEEEE. The CDR3 runs 12 residues. The CDR3 loop is CASQRGVDEQFF. CDR3 bases: TGTGCCAGCCAGAGGGGGGTCGATGAGCAGTTCTTC.

This clonotype was seen only once. The chain recombines TRBV24-1 with TRBJ2-2, with unresolved D. The CDR3 extends over 12 amino acids. Germline V gene data show CDR1 as KGHDR and CDR2 as SFDVKD. The V gene lost 1 base and the J gene lost 7 bases, with 3 bases spanning the gap. The CDR3 region has the DNA TGTGCCACCAGTGATTTTAACGGGGAGCTGTTTTTT. Translating it yields CATSDFNGELFF.

This clonotype was recorded at least ten times. This sequence joins TRBV28 and TRBJ2-4; 8 bases agree with TRBD1. This CDR3 has 13 amino acids. V shed 6 bases and J 9 bases; nucleotides not matched to a gene: 7. Germline V gene data show CDR1 as MDHEN and CDR2 as SYDVKM. The CDR3 here is CASSNGQGSIQYF. CDR3 bases: TGTGCCAGCAGCAACGGACAGGGAAGCATTCAGTACTTC.

The gene calls are TRBV9 and TRBJ1-2, with D possibly matching TRBD1 (5 bases). The CDR3 extends over 15 amino acids. Germline CDR1 and CDR2: SGDLS and YYNGEE. V shed 4 bases and J shed 4 bases, with 17 bases lying between them. The CDR3 sequence: CASSPVGTGFYGYTF. CDR3 bases: TGTGCCAGCAGCCCCGTGGGGACGGGCTTCTATGGCTACACCTTC.

This clonotype was recorded at least ten times. This chain links TRBV29-1 with TRBJ1-4; a weak D match, TRBD1 (6 bases). The ends were cut back, 3 bases at V and 3 bases at J, with 8 bases in the middle. In germline, CDR1 is SQVTM, CDR2 ANQGSEA. CDR3 length: 13 amino acids. This CDR3 is CSVEEGANEKLFF. CDR3 DNA sequence: TGCAGCGTTGAGGAGGGGGCTAATGAAAAACTGTTTTTT.

The rearrangement uses TRBV20-1 and TRBJ2-4; unclear D gene. The germline gives CDR1 DFQATT, CDR2 SNEGSKA (reference sequence). This CDR3 has 15 residues. Trimming stripped 5 bases from V and 0 bases from J, with 14 bases between. The CDR3 coding sequence is TGCAGTGCTCTTGGGAAATCCTTAGCCAAAAACATTCAGTACTTC. It is translated as CSALGKSLAKNIQYF.

This clonotype was seen at least ten times. The chain uses TRBV29-1 and TRBJ2-7; TRBD1 agrees at 8 bases. Germline CDR1 reads SQVTM; CDR2 reads ANQGSEA. The CDR3 contains 15 residues. The V segment lost 0 bases and the J segment 2 bases; nucleotides outside the gene matches: 6. The CDR3 reads CSVEDDRGLPYEQYF. CDR3 nucleotides: TGCAGCGTTGAAGACGACAGGGGCTTGCCCTACGAGCAGTACTTC.

This clonotype was observed many times. This sequence joins TRBV2 and TRBJ2-2; unclear D gene. CDR3 length equals 12 residues. The germline V gene encodes CDR1 SNHLY and CDR2 FYNNEI. The V and J ends lost 4 bases and 9 bases respectively, with 9 bases between them. CDR3 in amino acids: CASSVIGRELFF. CDR3 coding DNA: TGTGCCAGCAGTGTTATTGGCCGGGAGCTGTTTTTT.

This clonotype was recorded a few times. The CDR3 loop is CSVVGLNYEQYF. CDR3 DNA sequence: TGCAGCGTTGTGGGGTTAAACTACGAGCAGTACTTC. This sequence joins TRBV29-1 and TRBJ2-7, with D hard to call. The CDR3 consists of 12 residues. V gave up 4 bases and J gave up 3 bases, with 10 bases separating them. Germline lookup yields CDR1 SQVTM and CDR2 ANQGSEA.

The rearrangement uses TRBV18 and TRBJ2-7; D is uncertain. CDR3 length: 13 residues. Germline values: CDR1 KGHSH, CDR2 LQKENI. V lost 3 bases and J lost 2, with 8 bases in between. CDR3 protein: CASSPGTTYEQYF. CDR3 in DNA: TGTGCCAGCTCACCTGGCACCACCTACGAGCAGTACTTC. Full variable domain (outside the CDR3, taken from reference TRBV18 and TRBJ2-7): NAGVMQNPRHLVRRRGQEARLRCSPMKGHSHVYWYRQLPEEGLKFMVYLQKENIIDESGMPKERFSAEFPKEGPSILRIQQVVRGDSAAYFCASSPGTTYEQYFGPGTRLTVT.

In its sample, this clonotype was seen many times. This rearrangement joins TRBV7-2 to TRBJ2-5, with D perhaps given as TRBD1 or TRBD2 (5 bases each). Germline V gene lookup returns CDR1 SGHTA and CDR2 FQGNSA. V was clipped by 5 bases and J by 3 bases, with 10 bases between them. CDR3 length equals 13 residues. The CDR3 sequence is CASSPGPEETQYF. CDR3 in DNA: TGTGCCAGCAGCCCGGGACCGGAAGAGACCCAGTACTTC.

By share, this clonotype ranks as medium-sized (0.01 to 0.1%). This rearrangement joins TRBV20-1 to TRBJ2-7; TRBD2 aligns across 8 bases. Trimming took 0 bases from V and 3 from J; bases not matched to a gene: 10. The CDR3 extends over 16 amino acids. Germline CDR1 DFQATT, CDR2 SNEGSKA (reference sequence). CDR3 sequence: CSARDKPGLVFYEQYF. The CDR3 region has the DNA TGCAGTGCTAGAGATAAGCCGGGACTAGTTTTCTACGAGCAGTACTTC.

The chain carries TRBV5-1 and TRBJ1-5, with D perhaps TRBD1 (6 bases). Trimming pared 4 bases from V and 2 bases from J, leaving 10 bases between. Germline CDR1 is SGHRS and CDR2 is YFSETQ. The CDR3 loop spans 14 amino acids. The CDR3 region has the DNA TGCGCCAGCAGCCCCGAGGGGGGCAATCAGCCCCAGCATTTT. This encodes CASSPEGGNQPQHF.

This clonotype has just a few counts. The J gene is TRBJ2-3, the V gene TRBV10-3; 7 nucleotides match TRBD2. Per germline, CDR1 ENHRY and CDR2 SYGVKD. The CDR3 contains 12 residues. Trimming took 10 bases from V and 2 from J; bases not matched to a gene: 3. CDR3 DNA: TGTGCCACTGGGGGGGACACAGATACGCAGTATTTT. Protein: CATGGDTDTQYF.

This clonotype was counted between two and nine times. The chain employs TRBV10-3 and TRBJ1-2; D remains ambiguous. The CDR3 totals 12 residues. V was cut by 3 bases and J by 2 bases, with 4 bases left in between. Germline CDR1 is ENHRY and CDR2 is SYGVKD. CDR3 coding DNA: TGTGCCATCAGTGAAAACAACTATGGCTACACCTTC. As protein: CAISENNYGYTF.

This clonotype was picked up a small number of times. CDR3 nucleotide sequence: TGTGCCAGCACTGCCGCAGGGGGCTCCTCCTACGAGCAGTACTTC. Translation: CASTAAGGSSYEQYF. This chain connects TRBV6-5 to TRBJ2-7, with 8 bases aligning to TRBD1. J was trimmed by 0 bases and V by 7 bases; bases with no gene match: 8. Germline lookup yields CDR1 MNHEY and CDR2 SVGAGI. The CDR3 covers 15 residues.